The 14 T cell receptor beta chains in this list originate from one sample, sequenced in a study of shared clonotypes between healthy human individuals. The method was immunoSEQ multiplex PCR; TCRdb's version includes in-frame clones alone and lacks a portion of them. The table records about 710,000 clones, roughly two thirds of them present only once. The sample consisted of memory CD4+ T cells sorted from blood. Subset noted: CD45RA-negative fraction. These receptor sequences come from a woman in her twenties or thirties in good health.

CDR3 residues: CASSPFPGVDGNEQFF. CDR3 DNA sequence: TGCGCCAGCAGCCCCTTCCCAGGGGTGGACGGCAATGAGCAGTTCTTC. The V gene is TRBV5-1, the J gene TRBJ2-1, with D possibly TRBD1 on 6 matching bases. V dropped 4 bases and J dropped 6 bases, with 20 bases sitting between them. The germline V gene has CDR1 SGHRS and CDR2 YFSETQ. The CDR3 covers 16 residues.

The chain combines TRBV4-2 with TRBJ1-5, with 7 bases fitting TRBD1. The CDR3 contains 17 residues. The germline gives CDR1 LGHNA, CDR2 YNFKEQ. With V trimmed by 4 bases and J by 1 base, 10 bases remained unmatched. CDR3 sequence reads: CASSPQGLQGSNQPQHF. The CDR3 DNA is TGTGCCAGCAGCCCCCAAGGGCTACAGGGGAGCAATCAGCCCCAGCATTTT.

This chain connects TRBV28 to TRBJ1-4; 8 bases agree with TRBD1. This CDR3 is built from 18 residues. CDR1 and CDR2 from the germline V gene are MDHEN and SYDVKM. The J segment lost 0 bases and the V segment lost 0 bases, leaving 6 bases of the junction unmatched. In DNA, the CDR3 is TGTGCCAGCAGTTTATGGGCAGGGGGCATCGCAACTAATGAAAAACTGTTTTTT. This translates into CASSLWAGGIATNEKLFF.

This clone was detected only a few times. The chain carries TRBV27 and TRBJ2-4; 7 bases line up with TRBD2. The CDR3 runs to 14 residues. Germline lookup yields CDR1 MNHEY and CDR2 SMNVEV (reference sequence). V lost 7 bases, J lost 5 bases, and 8 bases stayed unmatched. CDR3 sequence reads: CASKARDYENIQYF. The DNA for the CDR3 is TGTGCCAGCAAGGCCCGGGACTATGAAAACATTCAGTACTTC.

This clone was seen only a few times. This sequence joins TRBV7-2 and TRBJ1-5; TRBD1 matches 10 bases. V was pared by 1 base and J by 7 bases, with 4 bases of the junction left unmatched. Per the germline V gene, CDR1 is SGHTA and CDR2 is FQGNSA. The CDR3 is 15 residues long. The CDR3 loop is CASSLGQGAKQPQHF. As DNA, the CDR3 is TGTGCCAGCAGCTTAGGACAGGGGGCGAAACAGCCCCAGCATTTT.

The chain recombines TRBV5-1 with TRBJ2-3; 7 bases are a match to TRBD1. Germline CDR1 and CDR2: SGHRS and YFSETQ. With V trimmed by 5 bases and J by 2 bases, 8 bases remained unmatched. The CDR3 is 15 residues long. The CDR3 nucleotides read TGCGCCAGCAGGGGGACAGCCCATTTCACAGATACGCAGTATTTT. Translated: CASRGTAHFTDTQYF. Complete variable domain (other parts from reference TRBV5-1 and TRBJ2-3): KAGVTQTPRYLIKTRGQQVTLSCSPISGHRSVSWYQQTPGQGLQFLFEYFSETQRNKGNFPGRFSGRQFSNSRSEMNVSTLELGDSALYLCASRGTAHFTDTQYFGPGTRLTVL.

CDR3: CASSPQTGTTDTQYF. CDR3 sequence (DNA): TGTGCCAGCAGCCCCCAGACAGGGACAACAGATACGCAGTATTTT. The chain recombines TRBV7-2 with TRBJ2-3; 7 bases are shared with TRBD1. The V segment lost 5 bases and the J segment 3 bases; nucleotides outside the gene matches: 8. This CDR3 has 15 amino acids. Germline assignment: CDR1 SGHTA and CDR2 FQGNSA.

V is TRBV10-3 and J is TRBJ1-4, with unresolved D. V was clipped by 6 bases and J by 5 bases, with 13 bases between them. The CDR3 extends over 14 amino acids. Germline CDR1 reads ENHRY; CDR2 reads SYGVKD. The CDR3 loop is CAISELTFNEKLFF. The CDR3 DNA sequence: TGTGCCATCAGCGAACTAACCTTCAATGAAAAACTGTTTTTT.

The chain recombines TRBV19 with TRBJ2-2; the D call may be TRBD1 or TRBD2 (5 bases each). Germline CDR1 and CDR2: LNHDA and SQIVND (reference sequence). Deletions cut 5 bases from V and 0 bases from J, with 10 bases between. The CDR3 is 15 residues long. The CDR3 region has the DNA TGTGCCAGTAGTCGCCAGGGACCGAACACCGGGGAGCTGTTTTTT. Its protein is CASSRQGPNTGELFF.

DNA for the CDR3: TGTGCCAGCAGCTTTGACAGGGCTGGGAGTGGCTACACCTTC. The encoded protein is CASSFDRAGSGYTF. The chain joins TRBV6-6 to TRBJ1-2; 7 bases match TRBD1. CDR1 and CDR2 (germline): MNHNY, SVGAGI (reference sequence). This CDR3 spans 14 amino acids. V gave up 6 bases and J gave up 7 bases; unmatched junction bases: 11.

The chain recombines TRBV7-6 with TRBJ2-7; TRBD2 matches 9 bases. CDR3 length equals 16 residues. J gave up 2 bases and V 0 bases, and 5 bases lay outside the gene matches. Germline V CDR1 and CDR2: SGHVS, FNYEAQ. CDR3 region: CASSLATAGGPYEQYF. For the CDR3, the DNA is TGTGCCAGCAGCTTAGCGACTGCGGGAGGGCCCTACGAGCAGTACTTC.

This chain links TRBV5-1 with TRBJ1-1; no firm D call. V was trimmed by 0 bases and J by 4 bases, leaving 16 bases between them. CDR1 SGHRS and CDR2 YFSETQ come from the germline V gene. CDR3 length: 16 amino acids. CDR3 residues: CASSLVGETGRTEAFF. The DNA of the CDR3 is TGCGCCAGCAGCTTGGTTGGGGAAACGGGTCGCACTGAAGCTTTCTTT.

Points on this clone: One base separates it from a far larger clone, so it is likely a read error. This chain links TRBV7-2 with TRBJ2-2, with D perhaps matching TRBD1 or TRBD2 (5 bases each). Germline V gives CDR1 SGHTA, CDR2 FQGNSA. V was pared by 1 base and J by 5 bases, with 11 bases between. The CDR3 has 15 amino acids. The CDR3 DNA follows: TGTGCCAGCAGCTTAGAGTGGGACCAGACCGGGGAGCTGTTTTTT. Protein product: CASSLEWDQTGELFF.

The chain employs TRBV28 and TRBJ1-5; 9 positions agree with TRBD1. The CDR3 is made up of 15 amino acids. With V trimmed by 3 bases and J by 4 bases, 4 bases remained unmatched. In germline, CDR1 is MDHEN, CDR2 SYDVKM. In DNA, the CDR3 is TGTGCCAGCAGTTTTAGGGACAGGGTTAATCAGCCCCAGCATTTT. Protein: CASSFRDRVNQPQHF. Full variable domain (remainder filled in from reference TRBV28 and TRBJ1-5): DVKVTQSSRYLVKRTGEKVFLECVQDMDHENMFWYRQDPGLGLRLIYFSYDVKMKEKGDIPEGYSVSREKKERFSLILESASTNQTSMYLCASSFRDRVNQPQHFGDGTRLSIL.